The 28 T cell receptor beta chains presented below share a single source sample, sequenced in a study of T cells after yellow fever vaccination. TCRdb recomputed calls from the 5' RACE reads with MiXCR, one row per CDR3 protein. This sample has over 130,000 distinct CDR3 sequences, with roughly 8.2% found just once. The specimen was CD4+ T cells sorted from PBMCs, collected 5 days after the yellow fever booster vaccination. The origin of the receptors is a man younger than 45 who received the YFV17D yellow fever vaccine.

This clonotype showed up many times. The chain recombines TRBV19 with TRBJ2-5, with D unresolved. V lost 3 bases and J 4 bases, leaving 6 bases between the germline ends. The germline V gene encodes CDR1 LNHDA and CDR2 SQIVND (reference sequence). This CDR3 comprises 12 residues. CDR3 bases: TGTGCCAGTAGTATGCCGCCAGAGACCCAGTACTTC. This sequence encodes CASSMPPETQYF. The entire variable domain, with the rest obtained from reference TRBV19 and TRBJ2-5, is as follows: DGGITQSPKYLFRKEGQNVTLSCEQNLNHDAMYWYRQDPGQGLRLIYYSQIVNDFQKGDIAEGYSVSREKKESFPLTVTSAQKNPTAFYLCASSMPPETQYFGPGTRLLVL.

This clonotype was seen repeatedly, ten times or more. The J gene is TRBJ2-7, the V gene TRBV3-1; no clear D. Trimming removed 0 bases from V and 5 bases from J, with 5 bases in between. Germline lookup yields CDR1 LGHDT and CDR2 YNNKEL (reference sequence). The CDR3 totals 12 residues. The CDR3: CASSQELNEQYF. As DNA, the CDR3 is TGTGCCAGCAGCCAAGAACTGAACGAGCAGTACTTC.

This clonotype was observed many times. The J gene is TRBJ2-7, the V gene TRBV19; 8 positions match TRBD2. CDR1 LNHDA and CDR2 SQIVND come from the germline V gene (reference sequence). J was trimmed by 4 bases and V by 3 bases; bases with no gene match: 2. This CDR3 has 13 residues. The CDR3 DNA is TGTGCCAGTAGTATCGAGCGGGGGTACGAGCAGTACTTC. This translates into CASSIERGYEQYF.

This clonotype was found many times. As DNA, the CDR3 is TGCAGTGCTAGAGGTCCTCGTAGCGGGAGGTACAATGAGCAGTTCTTC. Protein product: CSARGPRSGRYNEQFF. The J gene is TRBJ2-1, the V gene TRBV20-1; 10 bases agree with TRBD2. Germline V gene data show CDR1 as DFQATT and CDR2 as SNEGSKA (reference sequence). V lost 1 base and J lost 4; bases outside the gene matches: 7. This CDR3 comprises 16 residues.

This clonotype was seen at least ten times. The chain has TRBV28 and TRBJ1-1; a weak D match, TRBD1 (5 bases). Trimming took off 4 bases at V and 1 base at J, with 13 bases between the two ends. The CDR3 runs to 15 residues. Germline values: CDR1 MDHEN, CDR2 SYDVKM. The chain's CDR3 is CASSWSGRTNTEAFF. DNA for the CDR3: TGTGCCAGCAGTTGGTCGGGACGGACGAACACTGAAGCTTTCTTT.

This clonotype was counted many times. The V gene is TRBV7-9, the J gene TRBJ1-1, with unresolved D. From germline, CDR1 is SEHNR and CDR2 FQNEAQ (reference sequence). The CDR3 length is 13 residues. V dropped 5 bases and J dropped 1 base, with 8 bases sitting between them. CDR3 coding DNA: TGTGCCAGCAGCCGAGGGTCGAACACTGAAGCTTTCTTT. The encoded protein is CASSRGSNTEAFF.

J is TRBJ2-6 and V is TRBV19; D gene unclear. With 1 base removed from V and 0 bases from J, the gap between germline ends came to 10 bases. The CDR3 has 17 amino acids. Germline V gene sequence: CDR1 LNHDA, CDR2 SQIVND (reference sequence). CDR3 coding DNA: TGTGCCAGTAGTATAGGGTGGAGCCTCTCTGGGGCCAACGTCCTGACTTTC. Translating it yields CASSIGWSLSGANVLTF.

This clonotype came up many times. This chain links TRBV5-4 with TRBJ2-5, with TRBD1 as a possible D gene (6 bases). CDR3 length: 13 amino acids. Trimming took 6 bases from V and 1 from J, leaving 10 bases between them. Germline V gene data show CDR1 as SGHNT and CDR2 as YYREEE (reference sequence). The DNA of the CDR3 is TGTGCCAGCACGGGACATAGCCAAGAGACCCAGTACTTC. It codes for CASTGHSQETQYF.

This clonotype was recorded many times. The CDR3: CASSLGTWTGDSYEQYF. In DNA form, the CDR3 reads TGTGCCAGCAGCCTGGGGACATGGACAGGGGACTCCTACGAGCAGTACTTC. The chain carries TRBV5-4 and TRBJ2-7, with 9 bases that match TRBD1. CDR1 SGHNT and CDR2 YYREEE come from the germline V gene (reference sequence). With V trimmed by 4 bases and J by 0 bases, 11 bases remained unmatched. The CDR3 runs to 17 residues.

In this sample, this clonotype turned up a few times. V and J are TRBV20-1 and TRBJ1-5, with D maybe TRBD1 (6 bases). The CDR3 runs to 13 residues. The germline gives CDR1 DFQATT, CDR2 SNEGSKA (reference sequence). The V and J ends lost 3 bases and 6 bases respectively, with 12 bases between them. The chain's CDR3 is CSASRGPAQPQHF. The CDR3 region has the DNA TGCAGTGCTAGCAGGGGCCCGGCTCAGCCCCAGCATTTT.

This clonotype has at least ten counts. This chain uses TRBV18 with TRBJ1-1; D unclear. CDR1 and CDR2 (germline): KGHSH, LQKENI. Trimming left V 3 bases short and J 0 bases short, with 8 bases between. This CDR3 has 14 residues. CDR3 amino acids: CASSPYRVNTEAFF. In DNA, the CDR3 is TGTGCCAGCTCACCCTATAGAGTGAACACTGAAGCTTTCTTT.

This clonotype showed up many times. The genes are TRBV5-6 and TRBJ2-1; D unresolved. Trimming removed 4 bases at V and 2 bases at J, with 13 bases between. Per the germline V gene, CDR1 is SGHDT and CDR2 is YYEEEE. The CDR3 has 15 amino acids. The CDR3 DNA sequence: TGTGCCAGCAGCCGGGTACCGGGCACCTACAATGAGCAGTTCTTC. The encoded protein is CASSRVPGTYNEQFF. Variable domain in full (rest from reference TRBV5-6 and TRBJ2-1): DAGVTQSPTHLIKTRGQQVTLRCSPKSGHDTVSWYQQALGQGPQFIFQYYEEEERQRGNFPDRFSGHQFPNYSSELNVNALLLGDSALYLCASSRVPGTYNEQFFGPGTRLTVL.

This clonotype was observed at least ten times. CDR3 protein: CASSPSTMQETQYF. CDR3 DNA: TGTGCCAGCTCACCATCCACTATGCAAGAGACCCAGTACTTC. V is TRBV18 and J is TRBJ2-5; D is uncertain. Germline V gives CDR1 KGHSH, CDR2 LQKENI. The CDR3 contains 14 residues. V lost 2 bases, J lost 2 bases, and 9 bases lay in between.

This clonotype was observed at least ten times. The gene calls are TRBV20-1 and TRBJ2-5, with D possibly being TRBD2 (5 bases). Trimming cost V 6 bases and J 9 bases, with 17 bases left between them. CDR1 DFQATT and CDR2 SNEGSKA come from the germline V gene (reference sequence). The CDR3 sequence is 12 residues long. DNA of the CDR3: TGCAGTGCAGAGCTCGGGGAATTGGCCCAGTACTTC. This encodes CSAELGELAQYF.

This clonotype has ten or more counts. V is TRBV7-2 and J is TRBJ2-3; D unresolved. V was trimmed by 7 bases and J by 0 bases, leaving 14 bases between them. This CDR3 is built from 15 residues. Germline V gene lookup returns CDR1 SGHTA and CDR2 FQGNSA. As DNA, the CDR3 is TGTGCCAGCACCCCCCAGCCGGCCAGCACAGATACGCAGTATTTT. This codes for CASTPQPASTDTQYF.

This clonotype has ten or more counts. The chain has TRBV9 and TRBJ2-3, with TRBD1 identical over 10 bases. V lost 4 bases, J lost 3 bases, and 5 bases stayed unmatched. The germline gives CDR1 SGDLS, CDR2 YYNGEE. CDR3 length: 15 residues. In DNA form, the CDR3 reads TGTGCCAGCAGCCCATGGGACAGGGGAACAGATACGCAGTATTTT. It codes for CASSPWDRGTDTQYF. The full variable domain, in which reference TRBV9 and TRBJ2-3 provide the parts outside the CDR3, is DSGVTQTPKHLITATGQRVTLRCSPRSGDLSVYWYQQSLDQGLQFLIQYYNGEERAKGNILERFSAQQFPDLHSELNLSSLELGDSALYFCASSPWDRGTDTQYFGPGTRLTVL.

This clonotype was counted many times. The CDR3 DNA is TGTGCCAGCAGCTTCGGGGGAGGAGCGGCTGAGCAGTTCTTC. Translating it yields CASSFGGGAAEQFF. The rearrangement joins TRBV11-2 to TRBJ2-1; tentatively, D is TRBD2 (6 bases). CDR1 is SGHAT, CDR2 FQNNGV, per germline. The CDR3 is 14 residues long. V dropped 3 bases and J dropped 9 bases, with 15 bases sitting between them.

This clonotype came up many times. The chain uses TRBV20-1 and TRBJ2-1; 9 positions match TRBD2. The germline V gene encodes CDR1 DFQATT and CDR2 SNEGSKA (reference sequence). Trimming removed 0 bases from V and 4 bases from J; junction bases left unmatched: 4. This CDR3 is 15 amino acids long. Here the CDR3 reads CSARERLAGYNEQFF. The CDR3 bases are TGCAGTGCTAGAGAACGTCTAGCGGGATACAATGAGCAGTTCTTC.

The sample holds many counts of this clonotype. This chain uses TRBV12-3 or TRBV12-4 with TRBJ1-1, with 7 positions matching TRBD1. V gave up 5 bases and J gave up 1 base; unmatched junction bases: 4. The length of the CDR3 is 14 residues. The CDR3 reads CASSKGQWNTEAFF. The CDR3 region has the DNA TGTGCCAGCAGTAAGGGACAGTGGAACACTGAAGCTTTCTTT.

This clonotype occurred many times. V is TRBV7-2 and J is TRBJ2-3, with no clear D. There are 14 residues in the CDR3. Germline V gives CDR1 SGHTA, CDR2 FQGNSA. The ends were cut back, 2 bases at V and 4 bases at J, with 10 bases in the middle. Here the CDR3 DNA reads TGTGCCAGCAGCTTACAAAGCGTCCCAGATACGCAGTATTTT. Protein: CASSLQSVPDTQYF.

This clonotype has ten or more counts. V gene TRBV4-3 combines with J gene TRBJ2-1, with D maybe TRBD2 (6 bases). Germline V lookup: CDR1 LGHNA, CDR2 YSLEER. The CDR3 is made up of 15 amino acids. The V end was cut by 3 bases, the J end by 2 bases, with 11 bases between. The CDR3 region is CASSQRLETYNEQFF. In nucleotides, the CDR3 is TGCGCCAGCAGCCAGAGACTAGAGACCTACAATGAGCAGTTCTTC.

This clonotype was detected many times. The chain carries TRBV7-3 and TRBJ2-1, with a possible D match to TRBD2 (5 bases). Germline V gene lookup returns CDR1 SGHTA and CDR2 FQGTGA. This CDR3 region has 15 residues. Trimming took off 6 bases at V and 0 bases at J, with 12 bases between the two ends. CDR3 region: CASSSMGSSYNEQFF. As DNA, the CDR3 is TGTGCCAGCAGTTCGATGGGGAGCTCCTACAATGAGCAGTTCTTC.

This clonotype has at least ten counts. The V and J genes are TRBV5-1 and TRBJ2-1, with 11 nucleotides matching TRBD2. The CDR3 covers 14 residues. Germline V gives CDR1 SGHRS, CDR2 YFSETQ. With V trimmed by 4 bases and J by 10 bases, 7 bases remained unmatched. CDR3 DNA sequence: TGCGCCAGCAGCCCCGGGGCTAGCGGGAGGGAGCAGTTCTTC. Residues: CASSPGASGREQFF.

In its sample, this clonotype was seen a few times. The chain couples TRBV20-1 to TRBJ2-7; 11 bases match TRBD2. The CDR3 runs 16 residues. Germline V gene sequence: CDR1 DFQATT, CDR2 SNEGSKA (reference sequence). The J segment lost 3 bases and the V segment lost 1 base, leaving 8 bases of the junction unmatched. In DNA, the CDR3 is TGCAGTGCTAGAGCCCCCACTAGCGGGAGTTTCTACGAGCAGTACTTC. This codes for CSARAPTSGSFYEQYF.

CDR3 sequence reads: CATNPGSGLAVAYNEQFF. CDR3 nucleotide sequence: TGCGCCACCAACCCCGGCTCCGGGTTAGCGGTTGCCTACAATGAGCAGTTCTTC. The gene calls are TRBV5-1 and TRBJ2-1; possible D gene TRBD2, 6 bases. This CDR3 region has 18 residues. Germline V gives CDR1 SGHRS, CDR2 YFSETQ. V was trimmed by 9 bases and J by 2 bases, leaving 27 bases between them.

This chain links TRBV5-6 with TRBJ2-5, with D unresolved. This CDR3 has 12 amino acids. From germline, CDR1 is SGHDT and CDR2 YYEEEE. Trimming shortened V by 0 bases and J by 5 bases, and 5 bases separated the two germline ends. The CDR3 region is CASSLEPETQYF. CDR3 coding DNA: TGTGCCAGCAGCTTGGAGCCGGAGACCCAGTACTTC.

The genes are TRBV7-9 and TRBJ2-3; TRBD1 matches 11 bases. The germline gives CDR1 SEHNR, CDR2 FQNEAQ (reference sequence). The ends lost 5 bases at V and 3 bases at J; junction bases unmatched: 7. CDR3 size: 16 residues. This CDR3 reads CASSLSGQGATDTQYF. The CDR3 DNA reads TGTGCCAGCAGCCTCAGTGGACAGGGGGCAACAGATACGCAGTATTTT.

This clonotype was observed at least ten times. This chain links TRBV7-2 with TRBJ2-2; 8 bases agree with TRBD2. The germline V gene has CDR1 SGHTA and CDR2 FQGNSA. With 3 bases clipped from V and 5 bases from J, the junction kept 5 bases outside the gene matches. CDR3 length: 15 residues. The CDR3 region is CASSLNSGTTGELFF. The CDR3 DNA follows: TGTGCCAGCAGCTTGAATAGCGGGACGACCGGGGAGCTGTTTTTT.